This T cell receptor (beta chain) was obtained from a study of T cells in Graves' hyperthyroidism and ophthalmopathy. A patient was excluded if there was uncontrolled infection, other autoimmune disease, pregnancy or lactation. On the basis of clinical symptoms, serum thyroxine and TRAb, thyroid ultrasound and orbital computed tomography, diagnoses were made. This clonotype was observed at least ten times. As yet, its antigen is unknown. TCR beta CDR3 region amplification was performed from RNA transcripts. HTBI primers drove first-round RT-PCR of the TCR CDR3. In TCRdb, the multiplex PCR reads were re-called with MiXCR into one record per CDR3 protein. This sample has about 570,000 distinct CDR3 sequences, with about 45% found just once. Looked up from germline, CDR1 is SGHVS and CDR2 is FNYEAQ. V trimming: 4 bases; J trimming: 6 bases; junction bases outside the gene matches: 10. This CDR3 is built from 16 residues.

Study-level points and caveats: Most clonotypes expanded in the thyroid (above 0.001) were also present in blood.

This TCR derives from an adult woman with Graves' disease, either hyperthyroidism or ophthalmopathy (not recorded which). The sample consisted of peripheral blood or thyroid tissue (not recorded which). V gene TRBV7-6 combines with J gene TRBJ2-7; the match to TRBD2 covers 12 bases. CDR3 coding DNA: TGTGCCAGCAGCTCGCTCACACGACTAGCGGGAGTCGAGCAGTACTTC. Translated: CASSSLTRLAGVEQYF.